What follows is one T cell receptor (beta chain) and its context. Its specific antigen is unknown. The record has no base qualities; no much larger clone is one base away. At the DNA level, this CDR3 is encoded by other sequences in the same sample as well. The source of the sample is a study of control samples from healthy donors and cancer patients (dated by TCRdb to 2019 to 2021). Library method: the immunoSEQ multiplex PCR assay. Imported from immuneACCESS, the table was reduced by TCRdb to in-frame sequences with V and J called. These copies leave out some clones; in studies compared against another copy, an unresolved V gene accounts for under half, and the cause of the remainder is not known. This sample holds 150,000 to 200,000 clones; about 86% were observed only once. The ten most abundant clones make up about 1.8% of the sample. CDR1 is given as LNHDA and CDR2 as SQIVND, both from the germline V gene (reference sequence). Including cysteine and phenylalanine, the CDR3 has 13 amino acids. Kept here is only the CDR3 DNA, which spans 39 bases and is read in frame from base 1. The junction shows trimming of 1 base on V and 4 bases on J, plus 5 bases between the germline ends.

This clonotype originated in a man aged 18 to 29 in good health. Sequencing was performed on blood. The chain was built from TRBV19 and TRBJ2-1; there is no confident call for the D gene. The CDR3 region reads CASSIVGYNEQFF. The nucleotide sequence reads TGTGCCAGTAGTATAGTTGGATACAATGAGCAGTTCTTC.